This record covers a single T cell receptor beta chain. In this sample, this clonotype turned up a few times. There is no known antigen for this receptor. No clone much larger than this one lies a single base away; base qualities are absent. This entry is derived from a study of T cell repertoires in cytomegalovirus infection (dated by TCRdb to the late 2010s). Notes on the research overall: Alongside well-studied HLA-B-restricted epitopes, the peptide stimulations were aimed at recently identified HLA-C-restricted CMV epitopes, whose presentation resists viral immunomodulation. The HLA type of each donor mattered for the analysis, because public TCR beta signatures pointed to carriage of CMV infection along with the matching HLA type. What the authors observed across the whole study: The ex vivo response was dominated by HLA-C-restricted CMV-specific TCR beta clonotypes, which also provided the single most frequent clonotype in two of eight donors. Cumulative frequency of public TCR beta family members discriminated carriers of CMV infection plus the relevant HLA type in this cohort and an independent approximately 360-donor cohort.

V is shortened by 1 base, J by 2 bases, and the region joining them spans 11 bases. Spanning cysteine to phenylalanine, the CDR3 consists of 15 amino acids. Only the CDR3 DNA is retained, 45 bases long and in frame from the first base. For sequencing, an Illumina HiSeq 1500 was employed. The public sequencing data were trimmed at Q25 with fastp and processed into clonotypes with MiXCR by TCRdb, which kept only in-frame beta chains. All rows with the same CDR3 protein become a single entry with the most common DNA and genes. The sample has approximately 990,000 distinct CDR3 sequences on record, approximately 31% of them singletons. The ten largest account for over 13% of the sample. In the paper's terms, the treatment or condition label means: in vitro stimulation with specific CMV peptide epitopes to enrich CMV-specific T cells.

Sequences were derived from cultured CD8+ T cells from PBMCs, sampled from culture after CMV antigen stimulation. The rearrangement combines TRBV12-3 or TRBV12-4 with TRBJ2-5; the D gene is possibly TRBD1, with 5 bases matching. This clonotype was sampled from a human donor in good health (CMV status not recorded). Some clones in this sample may be carry-over from other donors' samples. Here is the DNA: TGTGCCAGCAGTTTAGGGCCCCGACAGCAAGAGACCCAGTACTTC. The translation is CASSLGPRQQETQYF.